This T cell receptor beta chain originates from a study of CD8 T cells in ankylosing spondylitis. General study points: What appeared characteristic of ankylosing spondylitis blood was a TCR beta motif of eight highly homologous variants.

Quantitative 5'-RACE with molecular barcodes generated TCR beta libraries. TCRdb reprocessed the 5' RACE reads via MiXCR and lists one record per CDR3 protein. The table has approximately 250,000 distinct CDR3 sequences, roughly 32% seen once; the top ten hold around 4.4%. This CDR3 is built from 12 residues. Germline CDR1 is MNHEY and CDR2 is SVGEGT. Trimming pared 1 base from V and 4 bases from J, leaving 4 bases between. Only a few counts were recorded for this clonotype. The target antigen is unknown. Specimen: blood, either unsorted or a sorted T cell fraction (not recorded which). The clonotype originates from a male donor with ankylosing spondylitis or in good health (not recorded which). This rearrangement joins TRBV6-2 or TRBV6-3 to TRBJ2-5; D is ambiguous. CDR3 in amino acids: CASSYWRETQYF. Here the CDR3 DNA reads TGTGCCAGCAGTTACTGGAGAGAGACCCAGTACTTC.